This note documents a single TCR beta chain sequence. This sample is part of a study of blood T cell repertoires in COVID-19. Using immunoSEQ multiplex PCR, the repertoire was profiled, and TCRdb retains in-frame clones only, with some absent. The table records about 160,000 clones, about nine tenths of them present only once. The TCR comes from a woman aged 55-70 years who had recovered from COVID-19. The sequenced material came from peripheral blood.

The CDR3: CASSALGQAGQPQHF. CDR3 in DNA: TGTGCCAGCAGTGCCCTCGGACAGGCCGGGCAGCCCCAGCATTTT. The gene calls are TRBV2 and TRBJ1-5; 7 bases agree with TRBD1. V shed 4 bases and J 7 bases; nucleotides not matched to a gene: 10. The CDR3 is 15 residues long. Germline lookup yields CDR1 SNHLY and CDR2 FYNNEI.